The T cell receptor beta chain described here comes from a study of T cells expressing NK-cell markers. The germline CDR1 and CDR2 sequences are DFQATT and SNEGSKA (reference sequence). CDR3 length: 15 residues. Beta-chain TCR cDNA was generated via 5'RACE template switching with UMIs. Reprocessing the 5' RACE reads, TCRdb reports a single entry for every CDR3 protein and omits DNA. The table for this sample gives roughly 300,000 distinct CDR3 sequences. The chain uses TRBV20-1 and TRBJ1-5; TCRdb reports TRBD1, a call that lacks DNA to check it against. This clonotype was sampled from a woman between 18 and 69 years old in good health. Sequenced: blood T cells: a sorted CD56 or NKG2C T cell subset, CD4+ or CD8+ T cells, or bulk PBMC T cells (not recorded which). CDR3 protein: CSARDVGTGTQPQHF.